The present T cell receptor (beta chain) was sequenced within a study of shared clonotypes between healthy human individuals. Study details: The donor group consisted of a couple of women and a few men, aged 18 to 49. Study-level findings and limits: The authors sampled blood alone, and tissue repertoires likely differ. Depth of sequencing was expected to influence donor clonotype sharing.

Sequencing was performed with immunoSEQ multiplex PCR; in TCRdb, only in-frame clones are kept and a portion is missing. The top ten clones hold under 0.45% of a sample with fewer than 1.6 million clones, 98% of them seen once. Germline V gene data show CDR1 as SGHNT and CDR2 as YENEEA. This CDR3 region has 15 residues. J gave up 7 bases and V 1 base, and 6 bases lay outside the gene matches. Note on this clone: No antigen is known for it.

This sequence joins TRBV11-3 and TRBJ2-2, with 7 bases matching TRBD1. The sequence was collected from a young man in good health. The material sequenced was naive CD4+ T cells sorted from blood. Subset given: CD45RA+ positively selected. CDR3 DNA sequence: TGTGCCAGCAGCTTAGGGACAGGCCCGGGCGGGGAGCTGTTTTTT. Its translation is CASSLGTGPGGELFF. Complete variable domain (other parts from reference TRBV11-3 and TRBJ2-2): EAGVVQSPRYKIIEKKQPVAFWCNPISGHNTLYWYLQNLGQGPELLIRYENEEAVDDSQLPKDRFSAERLKGVDSTLKIQPAELGDSAVYLCASSLGTGPGGELFFGEGSRLTVL.